The TCR beta chain described here comes from a study of blood T cell repertoires in COVID-19. Study background: Acute and convalescent COVID-19 specimens originated in the United States, Italy and Spain. Sources were T cells, B-cell-depleted T cells, or PBMCs; the material itself was cDNA or gDNA.

The V gene's germline CDR1 is LNHDA and CDR2 SQIVND (reference sequence). This CDR3 has 14 residues. V gave up 5 bases and J gave up 4 bases; unmatched junction bases: 4. Authors' data handling: Estimation of nucleated cell counts relied on the amplification of reference gene primers. Generated by immunoSEQ multiplex PCR, the TCRdb table keeps only in-frame clones and is missing some. D and trimming come from the DNA, and the V and J calls and clone size come from that table. Of 200,000 to 300,000 clones in the sample, approximately 89% were seen once. The V gene is TRBV19, the J gene TRBJ2-7, with 11 bases lining up with TRBD1. Sequences were obtained from peripheral blood. This receptor was obtained from a man between 35 and 55 years old who had recovered from COVID-19. The CDR3 bases are TGTGCCAGTAGTGCGGGACAGGGGGGATACGAGCAGTACTTC. Translated, it gives CASSAGQGGYEQYF.